These 22 T cell receptor beta chains originate from one sample sequenced in a study of identical twins. TCRdb passed the 5' RACE reads through MiXCR, listing each CDR3 protein once. The sample lists 450,000 to 600,000 distinct CDR3 sequences, about 20% occurring once. Another study also made use of these data, one on yellow fever vaccine responses in identical twins.

The sequenced sample consisted of CD4+ T cells sorted from blood. The receptors derive from a woman under 30 in good health.

The V call is TRBV12-3 or TRBV12-4, the J call TRBJ1-1; D call uncertain. The CDR3 spans 16 residues. With 7 bases removed from V and 6 bases from J, the gap between germline ends came to 24 bases. As DNA, the CDR3 is TGTGCCAGCACCAAAAACGGGAGGGTGGGCACATCTGAAGCTTTCTTT. It is translated as CASTKNGRVGTSEAFF.

The gene calls are TRBV20-1 and TRBJ2-7, with 8 bases identical to TRBD2. J gave up 3 bases and V 3 bases, and 10 bases lay outside the gene matches. The germline V gene encodes CDR1 DFQATT and CDR2 SNEGSKA (reference sequence). The CDR3 totals 15 residues. CDR3 loop: CSASVPSGRIYEQYF. CDR3 DNA: TGCAGTGCTAGTGTTCCCAGCGGGAGAATCTACGAGCAGTACTTC.

This clonotype has more than one count but fewer than ten. The chain combines TRBV3-1 with TRBJ1-2; TRBD1 is a possible D gene (5 bases). The CDR3 runs to 14 residues. With 1 base removed from V and 2 bases from J, the gap between germline ends came to 8 bases. CDR1 LGHDT and CDR2 YNNKEL come from the germline V gene (reference sequence). Written as DNA, the CDR3 is TGTGCCAGCAGCCAAGCGGCAGGGAACTATGGCTACACCTTC. Residues: CASSQAAGNYGYTF.

The chain joins TRBV19 to TRBJ2-3, with D possibly being TRBD2 (6 bases). From germline, CDR1 is LNHDA and CDR2 SQIVND (reference sequence). Deletions cut 2 bases from V and 6 bases from J, with 12 bases between. This CDR3 has 14 amino acids. DNA of the CDR3: TGTGCCAGTAGTATACCGGGAGAGTATGATACGCAGTATTTT. This sequence encodes CASSIPGEYDTQYF.

The chain recombines TRBV20-1 with TRBJ2-7; D may match TRBD1 or TRBD2 (5 bases each). CDR1 DFQATT and CDR2 SNEGSKA come from the germline V gene (reference sequence). This CDR3 comprises 14 residues. V shed 6 bases and J shed 6 bases, with 21 bases lying between them. For the CDR3, the DNA is TGCAGTGCCAGGCCCGGGGCCAGTATCGGCGAGCAGTACTTC. Its protein is CSARPGASIGEQYF.

This clonotype has at least ten counts. The chain carries TRBV3-1 and TRBJ1-4; no definite D call. The CDR3 runs to 12 residues. The V gene lost 4 bases and the J gene lost 7 bases, with 7 bases spanning the gap. The germline CDR1 and CDR2 sequences are LGHDT and YNNKEL (reference sequence). DNA for the CDR3: TGTGCCAGCAGCCTCGGTTCTGAAAAACTGTTTTTT. This gives the protein CASSLGSEKLFF.

This clonotype was seen only a few times. This chain uses TRBV10-1 with TRBJ2-2, with D maybe TRBD2 (6 bases). This CDR3 has 16 residues. Germline CDR1 reads WNHNN; CDR2 reads SYGVQD (reference sequence). V was cut by 0 bases and J by 2 bases, with 10 bases left in between. The CDR3 protein is CASSESIADNTGELFF. The CDR3 DNA reads as TGCGCCAGCAGTGAGTCTATAGCGGACAACACCGGGGAGCTGTTTTTT.

V and J are TRBV5-1 and TRBJ1-3, with D unresolved. Germline V gene sequence: CDR1 SGHRS, CDR2 YFSETQ. Trimming stripped 4 bases from V and 5 bases from J, with 10 bases between. This CDR3 spans 13 amino acids. CDR3 sequence (DNA): TGCGCCAGCAGCACTGGACGGAGAAACACCATATATTTT. Encoded protein: CASSTGRRNTIYF.

This clonotype was detected a few times. The rearrangement uses TRBV29-1 and TRBJ1-6; D is undetermined. The CDR3 sequence is 13 residues long. CDR1 and CDR2 from the germline V gene are SQVTM and ANQGSEA. V shed 6 bases and J shed 3 bases, with 9 bases lying between them. DNA for the CDR3: TGCAGCGTGGGTTACGACTATAATTCACCCCTCCACTTT. Translation: CSVGYDYNSPLHF.

The chain recombines TRBV3-1 with TRBJ2-7; TRBD2 aligns across 10 bases. J was trimmed by 4 bases and V by 0 bases; bases with no gene match: 3. Germline V gives CDR1 LGHDT, CDR2 YNNKEL (reference sequence). This CDR3 spans 15 amino acids. Here the CDR3 DNA reads TGTGCCAGCAGCCAAGATACAGCGGGAGGGTACGAGCAGTACTTC. Its protein is CASSQDTAGGYEQYF.

This clonotype came up a few times. V gene TRBV12-3 or TRBV12-4 combines with J gene TRBJ2-2; D is perhaps TRBD1 (6 bases). This CDR3 comprises 17 residues. V lost 5 bases and J 6 bases, leaving 22 bases between the germline ends. CDR3 DNA sequence: TGTGCCAGCAGTCCCTCACTCGGGCAGGGGAAGGCCGGGGAGCTGTTTTTT. Its protein is CASSPSLGQGKAGELFF.

V and J are TRBV4-1 and TRBJ2-2; D gene uncertain. The germline V gene encodes CDR1 MGHRA and CDR2 YSYEKL. The CDR3 extends over 17 amino acids. Trimming removed 0 bases from V and 3 bases from J, with 14 bases in between. In DNA, the CDR3 is TGCGCCAGCAGCCAAGAATCAGCCAGGATAGACACCGGGGAGCTGTTTTTT. The encoded protein is CASSQESARIDTGELFF.

The V gene is TRBV7-2, the J gene TRBJ2-1; the D is unclear. Trimming shortened V by 1 base and J by 0 bases, and 13 bases separated the two germline ends. Per germline, CDR1 SGHTA and CDR2 FQGNSA. The CDR3 covers 17 residues. The CDR3 sequence is CASSLGTRLSSYNEQFF. The CDR3 DNA reads TGTGCCAGCAGCTTAGGGACCCGCCTGAGCTCCTACAATGAGCAGTTCTTC.

The J gene is TRBJ2-3, the V gene TRBV5-1; D gene uncertain. The CDR3 runs to 15 residues. Germline lookup yields CDR1 SGHRS and CDR2 YFSETQ. The V end lost 2 bases, the J end lost 4 bases, and 14 bases lay between the germline ends. The CDR3 sequence is CASSFQADPADTQYF. The CDR3, as DNA: TGCGCCAGCAGCTTTCAAGCAGACCCCGCAGATACGCAGTATTTT.

This clonotype was counted between two and nine times. The chain couples TRBV11-1 to TRBJ2-7, with 8 bases that match TRBD1. The CDR3 has 15 amino acids. Trimming at V came to 5 bases and at J to 2 bases, leaving 8 bases not matched to a gene. Germline lookup yields CDR1 SGHAT and CDR2 FQDESV (reference sequence). The CDR3 sequence is CASSIGTGVTYEQYF. CDR3 DNA: TGTGCCAGCAGCATTGGGACAGGAGTCACCTACGAGCAGTACTTC.

This clonotype was seen more than once but under ten times. In nucleotides, the CDR3 is TGTGCCAGCAGCCAAGGACGGGGATACGAGCAGTACTTC. Translating gives CASSQGRGYEQYF. The chain employs TRBV14 and TRBJ2-7; TRBD2 might be the D (5 bases). Per the germline V gene, CDR1 is SGHDN and CDR2 is FVKESK. V dropped 1 base and J dropped 4 bases, with 8 bases sitting between them. The CDR3 is made up of 13 amino acids.

The sample holds a few counts of this clonotype. The chain couples TRBV2 to TRBJ2-7; D remains ambiguous. With 3 bases removed from V and 3 bases from J, the gap between germline ends came to 15 bases. Germline-derived CDR1 and CDR2 are SNHLY and FYNNEI. The CDR3 runs 15 residues. The CDR3 bases are TGTGCCAGCAGTGACTCTGCTGACTCTATCTACGAGCAGTACTTC. Its translation is CASSDSADSIYEQYF.

The sample holds a few counts of this clonotype. The gene calls are TRBV11-1 and TRBJ2-5, with D unresolved. The CDR3 has 15 residues. With 6 bases removed from V and 2 bases from J, the gap between germline ends came to 16 bases. CDR1 is SGHAT, CDR2 FQDESV, per germline (reference sequence). CDR3 loop: CASSSPLGNQETQYF. In DNA form, the CDR3 reads TGTGCCAGCAGTTCTCCCCTGGGAAATCAAGAGACCCAGTACTTC.

This clonotype was seen only a few times. This chain links TRBV20-1 with TRBJ2-5; D remains unclear. Germline lookup yields CDR1 DFQATT and CDR2 SNEGSKA (reference sequence). Trimming stripped 0 bases from V and 4 bases from J, with 6 bases between. The CDR3 is 12 amino acids. The CDR3 DNA reads TGCAGTGCTAGAGATCAGACAGAGACCCAGTACTTC. Translation gives CSARDQTETQYF.

The chain joins TRBV20-1 to TRBJ2-7; 9 bases map to TRBD2. From germline, CDR1 is DFQATT and CDR2 SNEGSKA (reference sequence). The CDR3 loop spans 15 amino acids. V shed 0 bases and J 2 bases; nucleotides not matched to a gene: 5. The CDR3 DNA follows: TGCAGTGCTAGAGATCGGGCTAGCGGGACCTACGAGCAGTACTTC. This sequence encodes CSARDRASGTYEQYF.

The V and J genes are TRBV5-1 and TRBJ2-1, with D tentatively TRBD1 or TRBD2 (5 bases each). The length of the CDR3 is 14 residues. V was clipped by 4 bases and J by 3 bases, with 11 bases between them. Germline-derived CDR1 and CDR2 are SGHRS and YFSETQ. The CDR3 sequence: CASSTGRDYNEQFF. The CDR3, as DNA: TGCGCCAGCAGCACAGGCCGGGACTACAATGAGCAGTTCTTC.

The V gene is TRBV4-1, the J gene TRBJ2-3; the match to TRBD2 covers 15 bases. Trimming took 3 bases from V and 6 from J; bases not matched to a gene: 7. This CDR3 has 17 amino acids. In germline, CDR1 is MGHRA, CDR2 YSYEKL. The CDR3 nucleotides are TGCGCCAGCAGCCAGAGGACTAGCGGGGGGGCCATTGATACGCAGTATTTT. Its translation is CASSQRTSGGAIDTQYF.